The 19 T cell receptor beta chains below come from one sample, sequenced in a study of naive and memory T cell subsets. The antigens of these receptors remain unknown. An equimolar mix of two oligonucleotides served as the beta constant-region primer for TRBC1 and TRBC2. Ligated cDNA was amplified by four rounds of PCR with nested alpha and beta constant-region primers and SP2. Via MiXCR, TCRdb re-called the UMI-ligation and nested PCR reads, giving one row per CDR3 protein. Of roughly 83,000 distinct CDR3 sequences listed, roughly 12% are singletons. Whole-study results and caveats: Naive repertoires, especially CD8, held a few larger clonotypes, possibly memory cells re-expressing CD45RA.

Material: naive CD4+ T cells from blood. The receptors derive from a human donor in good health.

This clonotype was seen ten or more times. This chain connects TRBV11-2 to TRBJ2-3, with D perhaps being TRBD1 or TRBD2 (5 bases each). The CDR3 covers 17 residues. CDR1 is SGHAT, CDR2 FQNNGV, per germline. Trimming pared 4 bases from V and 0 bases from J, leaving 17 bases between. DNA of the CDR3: TGTGCCAGCAGCTCCGACGGGACCCCGAGTAGCACAGATACGCAGTATTTT. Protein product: CASSSDGTPSSTDTQYF.

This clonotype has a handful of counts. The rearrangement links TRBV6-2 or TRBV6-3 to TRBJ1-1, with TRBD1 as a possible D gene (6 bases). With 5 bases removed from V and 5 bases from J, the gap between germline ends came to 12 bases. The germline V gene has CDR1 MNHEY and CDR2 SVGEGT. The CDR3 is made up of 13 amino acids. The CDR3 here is CASSTGPWTEAFF. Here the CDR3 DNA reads TGTGCCAGCAGTACAGGGCCGTGGACTGAAGCTTTCTTT.

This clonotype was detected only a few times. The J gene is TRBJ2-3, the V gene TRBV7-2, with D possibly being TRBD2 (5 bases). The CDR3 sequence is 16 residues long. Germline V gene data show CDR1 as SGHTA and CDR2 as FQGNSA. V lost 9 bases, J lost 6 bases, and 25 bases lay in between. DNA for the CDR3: TGTGCCAGTAATTCCGGCGCGGGTCCTGGTGTCGATACGCAGTATTTT. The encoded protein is CASNSGAGPGVDTQYF.

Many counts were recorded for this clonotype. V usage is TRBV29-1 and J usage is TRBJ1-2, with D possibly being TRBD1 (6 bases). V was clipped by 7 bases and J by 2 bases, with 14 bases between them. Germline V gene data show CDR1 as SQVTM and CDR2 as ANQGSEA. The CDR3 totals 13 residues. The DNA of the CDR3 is TGCAGCGGACAGGTCTCCAACAACTATGGCTACACCTTC. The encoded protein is CSGQVSNNYGYTF.

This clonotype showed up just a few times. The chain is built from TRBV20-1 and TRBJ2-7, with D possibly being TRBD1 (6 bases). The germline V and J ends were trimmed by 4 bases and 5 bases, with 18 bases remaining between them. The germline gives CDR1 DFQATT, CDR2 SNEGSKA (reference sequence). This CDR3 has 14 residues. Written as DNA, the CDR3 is TGCAGTGCTATGCGGACAGTTGGGATCAACGAGCAGTACTTC. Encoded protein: CSAMRTVGINEQYF.

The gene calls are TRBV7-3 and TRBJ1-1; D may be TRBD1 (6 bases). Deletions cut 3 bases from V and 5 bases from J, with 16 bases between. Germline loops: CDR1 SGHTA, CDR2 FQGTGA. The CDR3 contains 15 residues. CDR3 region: CASSLGGGRRTEAFF. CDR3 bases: TGTGCCAGCAGCTTGGGTGGGGGCCGGAGGACTGAAGCTTTCTTT.

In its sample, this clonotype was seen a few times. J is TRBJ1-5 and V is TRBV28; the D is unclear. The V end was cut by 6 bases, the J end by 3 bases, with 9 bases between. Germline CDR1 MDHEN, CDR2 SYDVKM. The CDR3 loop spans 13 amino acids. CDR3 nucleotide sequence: TGTGCCAGCAGACTTTTCGTCAATCAGCCCCAGCATTTT. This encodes CASRLFVNQPQHF.

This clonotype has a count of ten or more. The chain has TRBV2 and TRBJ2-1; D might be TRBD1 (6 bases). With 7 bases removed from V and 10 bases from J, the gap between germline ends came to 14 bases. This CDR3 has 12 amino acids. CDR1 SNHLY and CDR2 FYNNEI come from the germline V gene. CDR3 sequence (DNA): TGTGCCAGCAACCAACAGGGTCGCGAGCAGTTCTTC. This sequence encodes CASNQQGREQFF. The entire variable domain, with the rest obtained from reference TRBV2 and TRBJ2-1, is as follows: EPEVTQTPSHQVTQMGQEVILRCVPISNHLYFYWYRQILGQKVEFLVSFYNNEISEKSEIFDDQFSVERPDGSNFTLKIRSTKLEDSAMYFCASNQQGREQFFGPGTRLTVL.

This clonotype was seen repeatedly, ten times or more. This chain's CDR3 is CASSLNRASYEQYF. The CDR3, as DNA: TGTGCCAGCAGTTTAAACCGGGCCTCCTACGAGCAGTACTTC. The V gene is TRBV27, the J gene TRBJ2-7; no clear D. Trimming left V 2 bases short and J 0 bases short, with 8 bases between. Germline lookup yields CDR1 MNHEY and CDR2 SMNVEV (reference sequence). The CDR3 extends over 14 amino acids.

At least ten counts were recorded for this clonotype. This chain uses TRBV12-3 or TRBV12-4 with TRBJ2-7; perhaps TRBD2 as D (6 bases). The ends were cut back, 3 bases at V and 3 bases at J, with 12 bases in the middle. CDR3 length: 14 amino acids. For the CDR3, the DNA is TGTGCCAGCAGTTTTCGGGGGAGTGTCTACGAGCAGTACTTC. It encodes CASSFRGSVYEQYF.

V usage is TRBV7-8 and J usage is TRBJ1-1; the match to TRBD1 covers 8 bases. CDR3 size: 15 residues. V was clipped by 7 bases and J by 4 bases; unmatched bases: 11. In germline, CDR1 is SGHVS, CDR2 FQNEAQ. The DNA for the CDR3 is TGTGCCAGCACCCTACAGACAGGGGTTGCCACTGAAGCTTTCTTT. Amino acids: CASTLQTGVATEAFF. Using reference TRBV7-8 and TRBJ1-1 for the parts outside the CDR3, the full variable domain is GAGVSQSPRYKVAKRGQDVALRCDPISGHVSLFWYQQALGQGPEFLTYFQNEAQLDKSGLPSDRFFAERPEGSVSTLKIQRTQQEDSAVYLCASTLQTGVATEAFFGQGTRLTVV.

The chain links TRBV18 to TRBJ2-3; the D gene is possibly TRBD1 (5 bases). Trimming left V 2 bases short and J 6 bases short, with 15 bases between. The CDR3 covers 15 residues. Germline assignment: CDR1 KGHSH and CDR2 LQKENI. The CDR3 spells CASSPMAGSKDTQYF. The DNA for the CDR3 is TGTGCCAGCTCACCAATGGCAGGGTCCAAGGATACGCAGTATTTT.

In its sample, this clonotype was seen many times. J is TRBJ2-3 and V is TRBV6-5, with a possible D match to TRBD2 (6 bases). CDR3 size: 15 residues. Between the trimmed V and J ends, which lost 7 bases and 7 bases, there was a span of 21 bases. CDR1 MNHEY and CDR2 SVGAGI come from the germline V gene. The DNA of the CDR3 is TGTGCCAGCACCTCACTAGCCCTTGGTGTGCATACGCAGTATTTT. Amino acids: CASTSLALGVHTQYF.

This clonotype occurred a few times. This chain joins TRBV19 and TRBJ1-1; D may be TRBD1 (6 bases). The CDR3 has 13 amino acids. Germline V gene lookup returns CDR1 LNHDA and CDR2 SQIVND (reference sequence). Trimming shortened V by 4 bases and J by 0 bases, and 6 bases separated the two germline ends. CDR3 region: CASSNRVNTEAFF. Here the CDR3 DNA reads TGTGCCAGTAGTAACAGGGTGAACACTGAAGCTTTCTTT.

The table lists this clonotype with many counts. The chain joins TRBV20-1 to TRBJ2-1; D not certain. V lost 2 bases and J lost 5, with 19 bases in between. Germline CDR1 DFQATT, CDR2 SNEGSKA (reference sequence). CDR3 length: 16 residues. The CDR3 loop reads CSARLRKEGWNNEQFF. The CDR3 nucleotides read TGCAGTGCTAGATTACGTAAAGAAGGGTGGAACAATGAGCAGTTCTTC.

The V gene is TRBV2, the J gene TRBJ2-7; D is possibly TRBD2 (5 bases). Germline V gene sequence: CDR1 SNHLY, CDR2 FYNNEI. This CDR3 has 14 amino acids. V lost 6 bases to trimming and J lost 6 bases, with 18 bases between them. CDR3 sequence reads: CASRTTTSLSEQYF. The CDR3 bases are TGTGCCAGCAGAACTACCACTAGTTTGTCCGAGCAGTACTTC.

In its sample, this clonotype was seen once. The CDR3 nucleotides read TGTGCCAGCAGCCACACGAGGGTAGCGGGTTCTTCGGGGGCCAACGTCCTGACTTTC. As protein: CASSHTRVAGSSGANVLTF. This rearrangement joins TRBV3-1 to TRBJ2-6; 7 bases are shared with TRBD2. There are 19 residues in the CDR3. V lost 3 bases to trimming and J lost 4 bases; unmatched junction nucleotides: 15. In germline, CDR1 is LGHDT, CDR2 YNNKEL (reference sequence).

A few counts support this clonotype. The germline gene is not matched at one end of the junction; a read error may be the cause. CDR3 sequence: CGASRDRGSYEQYF. The CDR3 DNA follows: TGCGGTGCTAGCAGGGACAGGGGATCCTACGAGCAGTACTTC. V usage is TRBV20-1 and J usage is TRBJ2-7; 10 bases line up with TRBD1. CDR3 length: 14 amino acids. The germline V gene encodes CDR1 DFQATT and CDR2 SNEGSKA (reference sequence).

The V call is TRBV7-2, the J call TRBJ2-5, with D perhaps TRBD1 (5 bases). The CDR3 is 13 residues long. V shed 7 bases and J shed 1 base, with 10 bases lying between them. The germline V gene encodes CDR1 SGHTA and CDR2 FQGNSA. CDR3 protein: CASTGQLQETQYF. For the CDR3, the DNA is TGTGCCAGCACCGGACAACTCCAAGAGACCCAGTACTTC.